The 18 T cell receptor beta chains below come from one sample, sequenced in a study of cytomegalovirus exposure and HLA in healthy donors. PCR amplification relied on 60 Vbeta primers (plus 13 Jbeta primers). The method was immunoSEQ multiplex PCR; TCRdb's version includes in-frame clones alone and lacks a portion of them. This table holds approximately 220,000 clones, over 75% found once. Specimen: PBMCs. The receptor source for this set is a girl aged 2 to 9 in good health and CMV-seronegative.

The chain carries TRBV6-1 and TRBJ2-3; 9 bases line up with TRBD2. The trim removed 2 bases at V and 1 base at J, leaving 7 bases unmatched. The germline CDR1 and CDR2 sequences are MNHNS and SASEGT. The CDR3 contains 17 residues. The CDR3 is CASSELGRGGGTDTQYF. The CDR3 DNA reads TGTGCCAGCAGTGAATTGGGGCGGGGGGGTGGCACAGATACGCAGTATTTT.

This sequence joins TRBV7-9 and TRBJ2-7, with D maybe TRBD2 (5 bases). Looked up from germline, CDR1 is SEHNR and CDR2 is FQNEAQ (reference sequence). The CDR3 is made up of 13 amino acids. The germline V and J ends were trimmed by 6 bases and 2 bases, with 11 bases remaining between them. This CDR3 reads CASSSPEAYEQYF. The CDR3 nucleotides are TGTGCCAGCAGTTCTCCGGAGGCCTACGAGCAGTACTTC.

The CDR3 DNA is TGTGCCAGCCGGGGGACCGCAACTAATGAAAAACTGTTTTTT. It translates to CASRGTATNEKLFF. This sequence joins TRBV2 and TRBJ1-4, with a tentative D call TRBD1 (5 bases). The CDR3 length is 14 residues. Per germline, CDR1 SNHLY and CDR2 FYNNEI. Between the trimmed V and J ends, which lost 8 bases and 0 bases, there was a span of 10 bases.

This sequence joins TRBV15 and TRBJ2-5; weak D call: TRBD2 (5 bases). V gave up 0 bases and J gave up 4 bases, with 21 bases separating them. Germline loops: CDR1 LNHNV, CDR2 YYDKDF (reference sequence). The CDR3 has 18 amino acids. CDR3 sequence: CATSRDFAGRGDGETQYF. DNA of the CDR3: TGTGCCACCAGCAGAGATTTTGCAGGACGGGGTGATGGAGAGACCCAGTACTTC.

This chain links TRBV21-1 with TRBJ2-1; no check of the table's D call, TRBD2, against the DNA was made. TRBV21-1 is designated a pseudogene. The CDR3 is 15 amino acids. This CDR3 is CASGKGEVASDEQFF. The CDR3 DNA follows: TGTGCCAGCGGCAAAGGAGAAGTGGCTAGCGATGAGCAGTTCTTC.

The chain is built from TRBV19 and TRBJ2-3; 11 bases fit TRBD1. Germline-derived CDR1 and CDR2 are LNHDA and SQIVND (reference sequence). The V segment lost 10 bases and the J segment 3 bases; nucleotides outside the gene matches: 3. This CDR3 region has 13 residues. CDR3: CATRDRGTDTQYF. The CDR3 nucleotides read TGTGCCACTAGGGACAGGGGGACAGATACGCAGTATTTT.

This clone has only a few counts. This sequence joins TRBV6-1 and TRBJ1-1; D unresolved. V was shortened by 4 bases and J by 11 bases, with 17 bases between the two germline ends. The CDR3 covers 13 residues. Germline V gene lookup returns CDR1 MNHNS and CDR2 SASEGT. The CDR3, as DNA: TGTGCCAGCAGTGCCCGCCCGTGGAGGGAGGCTTTCTTT. This sequence encodes CASSARPWREAFF.

The J gene is TRBJ2-3, the V gene TRBV7-3, with D perhaps TRBD1 (6 bases). Per germline, CDR1 SGHTA and CDR2 FQGTGA. Trimming removed 8 bases from V and 6 bases from J, with 15 bases in between. CDR3 length: 13 amino acids. In nucleotides, the CDR3 is TGTGCCAGCGGCTGGCAGGGGTCGGATACGCAGTATTTT. Protein sequence: CASGWQGSDTQYF.

The chain couples TRBV5-1 to TRBJ2-5, with 7 nucleotides matching TRBD1. V lost 4 bases and J lost 4; bases outside the gene matches: 13. Germline values: CDR1 SGHRS, CDR2 YFSETQ. The CDR3 totals 16 residues. CDR3 sequence: CASSLNPGPGGETQYF. CDR3 sequence (DNA): TGCGCCAGCAGCCTGAATCCCGGGCCAGGGGGAGAGACCCAGTACTTC.

The CDR3 reads CASSRGGAETQYF. CDR3 nucleotide sequence: TGTGCCAGCAGCCGGGGGGGGGCGGAGACCCAGTACTTC. The V gene is TRBV7-2, the J gene TRBJ2-5; 8 bases are shared with TRBD2. The trim removed 5 bases at V and 5 bases at J, leaving 4 bases unmatched. From germline, CDR1 is SGHTA and CDR2 FQGNSA. CDR3 length equals 13 residues.

Points on this clone: Other DNA sequences in this specimen translate into the identical CDR3. This chain connects TRBV5-1 to TRBJ2-3, with 7 bases that match TRBD2. Germline CDR1 is SGHRS and CDR2 is YFSETQ. The CDR3 sequence is 15 residues long. V dropped 5 bases and J dropped 0; count of bases not matched to a gene: 6. CDR3 in amino acids: CASSWERGSTDTQYF. The CDR3 bases are TGCGCCAGCAGTTGGGAGCGGGGTAGCACAGATACGCAGTATTTT.

V is TRBV6-1 and J is TRBJ2-2, with D hard to call. V lost 6 bases and J lost 3, with 8 bases in between. The CDR3 extends over 13 amino acids. Per the germline V gene, CDR1 is MNHNS and CDR2 is SASEGT. The CDR3 loop is CASRNPDTGELFF. The CDR3 region has the DNA TGTGCCAGCAGAAACCCGGACACCGGGGAGCTGTTTTTT.

This clone was detected a few times. V gene TRBV19 combines with J gene TRBJ2-1, with 7 positions matching TRBD2. Losses at the gene ends were 3 bases for V and 6 bases for J; bases not matched to a gene: 11. This CDR3 has 16 amino acids. CDR1 and CDR2 from the germline V gene are LNHDA and SQIVND (reference sequence). The CDR3 sequence is CASSIMVASGSNEQFF. In DNA, the CDR3 is TGTGCCAGTAGTATTATGGTGGCTAGCGGAAGCAATGAGCAGTTCTTC.

V gene TRBV7-2 combines with J gene TRBJ2-7; 12 bases align to TRBD1. Germline assignment: CDR1 SGHTA and CDR2 FQGNSA. After removal of 1 base from V and 5 bases from J, the junction contained 3 bases not matched to a gene. The CDR3 contains 15 residues. CDR3 sequence: CASSLVGTGGHEQYF. Written as DNA, the CDR3 is TGTGCCAGCAGCTTAGTCGGGACAGGGGGCCACGAGCAGTACTTC. The variable domain in full, completed from reference TRBV7-2 and TRBJ2-7, reads GAGVSQSPSNKVTEKGKDVELRCDPISGHTALYWYRQSLGQGLEFLIYFQGNSAPDKSGLPSDRFSAERTGGSVSTLTIQRTQQEDSAVYLCASSLVGTGGHEQYFGPGTRLTVT.

The chain is built from TRBV27 and TRBJ2-1, with 9 nucleotides matching TRBD2. The germline gives CDR1 MNHEY, CDR2 SMNVEV (reference sequence). There are 16 residues in the CDR3. The V gene end was trimmed by 2 bases and the J gene end by 10 bases; junction bases not matched to a gene: 12. DNA for the CDR3: TGTGCCAGCAGTTTACCATCGCTAGCGGGACTATCGGAGCAGTTCTTC. Its translation: CASSLPSLAGLSEQFF.

In this sample, this clone turned up a few times. CDR3 loop: CASSLVTGRSGNTIYF. The CDR3 bases are TGTGCCAGCAGCTTAGTTACAGGCCGCTCTGGAAACACCATATATTTT. This chain links TRBV7-9 with TRBJ1-3; a weak D match, TRBD1 (5 bases). Germline V gene data show CDR1 as SEHNR and CDR2 as FQNEAQ (reference sequence). The CDR3 is 16 residues long. V dropped 1 base and J dropped 0 bases, with 10 bases sitting between them.

The chain links TRBV21-1 to TRBJ2-2; TRBD2 is taken as the D call from the table, unchecked against the DNA. TRBV21-1 is a pseudogene locus. CDR3 length equals 16 residues. The CDR3 reads CASSKRRMKDTGELFF. CDR3 sequence (DNA): TGTGCCAGCAGCAAACGGCGGATGAAAGACACCGGGGAGCTGTTTTTT.

The V call is TRBV27, the J call TRBJ1-1; a weak D match, TRBD1 (6 bases). V shed 6 bases and J shed 1 base, with 18 bases lying between them. The CDR3 loop spans 16 amino acids. Germline V gene lookup returns CDR1 MNHEY and CDR2 SMNVEV (reference sequence). The CDR3 region is CASRPGHSWGNTEAFF. The DNA of the CDR3 is TGTGCCAGCAGGCCGGGACACTCCTGGGGGAACACTGAAGCTTTCTTT.